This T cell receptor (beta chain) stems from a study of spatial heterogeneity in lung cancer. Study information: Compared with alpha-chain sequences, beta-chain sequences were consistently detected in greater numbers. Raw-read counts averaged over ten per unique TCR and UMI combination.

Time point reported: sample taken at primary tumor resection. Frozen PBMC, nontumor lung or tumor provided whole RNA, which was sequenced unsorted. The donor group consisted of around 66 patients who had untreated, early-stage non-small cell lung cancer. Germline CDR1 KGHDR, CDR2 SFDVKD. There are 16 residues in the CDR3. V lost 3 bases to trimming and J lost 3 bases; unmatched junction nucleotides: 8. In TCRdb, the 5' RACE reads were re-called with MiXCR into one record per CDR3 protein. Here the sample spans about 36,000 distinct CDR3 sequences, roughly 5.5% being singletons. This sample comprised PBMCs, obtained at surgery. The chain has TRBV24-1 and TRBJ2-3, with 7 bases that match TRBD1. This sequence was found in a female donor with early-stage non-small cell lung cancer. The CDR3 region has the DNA TGTGCCACCAGTGATCCCAGACAGGGTGTGACAGATACGCAGTATTTT. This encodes CATSDPRQGVTDTQYF.